This T cell receptor (beta chain) is from a study of blood T cell repertoires in COVID-19 (dated by TCRdb to the early 2020s). Regarding the research as a whole: The collaborator samples originated in the United States, Italy and Spain and spanned the acute and convalescent phases of COVID-19. The repertoires were made available in a free public database intended to serve as a resource for research on the immune response to SARS-CoV-2. Nearly every sample came with metadata listing a de-identified subject ID, COVID-19 status, age in years and sex. The samples were drawn from the first 160 participants of the ongoing ImmuneRACE study and from more than 1,000 subjects provided by 6 global collaborators. Where available, HLA class I and class II types were obtained from metadata supplied by the sample provider rather than from assay-based typing. Deeply sampled blood TCRbeta repertoires from subjects exposed to, actively infected with, or recovered from COVID-19 were included in the dataset. The material from the prospective study consisted of cDNA or gDNA derived from T cells, B-cell-depleted T cells, or PBMCs.

A second Seattle source provided samples from volunteer blood donors who had recovered from COVID-19. Whole blood was collected in K2EDTA tubes by collaborating institutions according to the institutions' own protocols. Collaborator samples were shipped for TCRbeta analysis as frozen whole blood, isolated PBMCs, or DNA extracted from either sample type. To note about this clone: The antigen it recognizes is unknown. Base qualities are not at hand, and no much larger clone is one base apart.

The research as a whole found: The quantity of clinical and demographic metadata differed by source and by participant and was supplied without curation.

V loses 6 bases at its end and J loses 5 bases; junction bases beyond the gene matches: 3. The CDR3 numbers 13 residues from cysteine through phenylalanine. CDR3 DNA only is kept here, 39 bases in frame from base 1. CDR1 SNHLY and CDR2 FYNNEI are derived from the germline V gene. TCRbeta CDR3 regions were amplified from genomic DNA by means of the immunoSEQ Assay, a bias-controlled multiplex PCR. On the authors' methods: Nucleated cell counts per sample were estimated from amplification of reference gene primers within the assay. To quantify the absolute abundance of each unique TCRbeta CDR3 rearrangement, sequence reads were collapsed and filtered. Productive Simpson clonality was computed per sample as the square root of Simpson's diversity index over productive rearrangements. TCRdb holds this immuneACCESS table with in-frame rearrangements only. Some clones are missing; in checked studies, unresolved V genes explain under half, and the rest has no known cause. The V and J calls and clone size were taken over from that table, and D and trimming were inferred from the DNA. This sample gives about 170,000 clones in total; about 85% of them show up just once. The top ten clones comprise roughly 1.3% of the sample.

The chain is encoded by TRBV2 joined to TRBJ1-2; 10 bases in between match TRBD1. Sample: peripheral blood. The source is a man aged 60-69 years who had recovered from COVID-19. The CDR3 loop reads CASSGTGDYGYTF. At the DNA level, the sequence is TGTGCCAGCAGCGGGACAGGGGATTATGGCTACACCTTC.